This T cell receptor (beta chain) derives from a study of Ad26.COV2.S vaccination and SARS-CoV-2 variants. Across the whole study: Ad26.COV2.S was injected intramuscularly once or twice, 56 days apart.

The CDR3 covers 16 residues. V trimming: 0 bases; J trimming: 8 bases; junction bases outside the gene matches: 5. Germline V gene lookup returns CDR1 SGDLS and CDR2 YYNGEE. TCRdb's copy holds only in-frame clones and misses some; the assay was immunoSEQ multiplex PCR. The table lists around 450,000 clones, about 93% of them singletons, with roughly an eighth in the top ten. Treatment described: about 20 received Ad26.COV2.S at low or high dose, single or two shots; about 5 received placebo; per-sample allocation not given. Specimen acquisition occurred on day 63 following the initial vaccine or placebo injection.

The TCR was taken from a person between 18 and 59 years old who received the Ad26.COV2.S COVID-19 vaccine or a placebo. This chain links TRBV9 with TRBJ2-1; 13 nucleotides agree with TRBD2. Sample: peripheral blood, taken in a trial of Ad26.COV2.S vaccine versus placebo. The CDR3 spells CASSVELAGGVDEQFF. The CDR3 DNA reads as TGTGCCAGCAGCGTAGAACTAGCGGGAGGGGTTGATGAGCAGTTCTTC.